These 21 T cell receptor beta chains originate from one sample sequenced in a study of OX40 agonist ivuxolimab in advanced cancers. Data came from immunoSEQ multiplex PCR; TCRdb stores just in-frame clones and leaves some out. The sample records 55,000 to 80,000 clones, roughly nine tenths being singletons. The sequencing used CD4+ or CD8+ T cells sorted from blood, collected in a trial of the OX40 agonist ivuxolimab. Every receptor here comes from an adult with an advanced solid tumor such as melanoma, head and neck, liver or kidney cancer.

The CDR3 DNA reads TGTGCCAGCAGTTTTGGGGATGGGTTTCAGCCCCAGCATTTT. Translated: CASSFGDGFQPQHF. The chain uses TRBV28 and TRBJ1-5; D is unclear. The CDR3 totals 14 residues. The germline V gene encodes CDR1 MDHEN and CDR2 SYDVKM. Between the trimmed V and J ends, which lost 3 bases and 6 bases, there was a span of 12 bases.

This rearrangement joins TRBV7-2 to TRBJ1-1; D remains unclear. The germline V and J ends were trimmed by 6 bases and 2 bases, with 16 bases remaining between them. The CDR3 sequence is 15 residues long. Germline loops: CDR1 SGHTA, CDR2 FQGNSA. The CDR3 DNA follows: TGTGCCAGCAGGGGCCAGGTTGGGGTTAACACTGAAGCTTTCTTT. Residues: CASRGQVGVNTEAFF.

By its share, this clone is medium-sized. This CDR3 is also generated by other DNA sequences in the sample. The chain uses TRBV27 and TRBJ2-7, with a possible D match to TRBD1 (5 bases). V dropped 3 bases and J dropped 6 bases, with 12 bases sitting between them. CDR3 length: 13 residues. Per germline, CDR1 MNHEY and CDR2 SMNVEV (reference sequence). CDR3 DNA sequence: TGTGCCAGCAGTTTTGGGCAGGGCGCCGAGCAGTACTTC. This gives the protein CASSFGQGAEQYF.

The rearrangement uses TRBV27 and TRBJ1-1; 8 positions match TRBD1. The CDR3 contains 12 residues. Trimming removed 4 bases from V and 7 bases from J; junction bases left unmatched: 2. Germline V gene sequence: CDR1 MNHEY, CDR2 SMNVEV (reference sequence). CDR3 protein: CASSSGGLEAFF. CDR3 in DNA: TGTGCCAGCAGTTCAGGGGGCCTTGAAGCTTTCTTT.

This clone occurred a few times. CDR3 DNA sequence: TGTGCCAGCAGTGAAGATAAAACGAGACTAGCGGTGATCTACAATGAGCAGTTCTTC. Translation gives CASSEDKTRLAVIYNEQFF. The chain combines TRBV6-1 with TRBJ2-1, with TRBD2 identical over 9 bases. The germline V gene has CDR1 MNHNS and CDR2 SASEGT. V trimming: 1 base; J trimming: 3 bases; junction bases outside the gene matches: 13. There are 19 residues in the CDR3.

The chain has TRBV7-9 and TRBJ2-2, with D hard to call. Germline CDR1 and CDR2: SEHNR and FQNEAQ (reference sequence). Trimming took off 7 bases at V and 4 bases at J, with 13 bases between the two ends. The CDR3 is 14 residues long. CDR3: CASTTFTGTGELFF. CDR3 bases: TGTGCCAGCACCACCTTTACGGGCACCGGGGAGCTGTTTTTT. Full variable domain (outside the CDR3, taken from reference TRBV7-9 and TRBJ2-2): DTGVSQNPRHKITKRGQNVTFRCDPISEHNRLYWYRQTLGQGPEFLTYFQNEAQLEKSRLLSDRFSAERPKGSFSTLEIQRTEQGDSAMYLCASTTFTGTGELFFGEGSRLTVL.

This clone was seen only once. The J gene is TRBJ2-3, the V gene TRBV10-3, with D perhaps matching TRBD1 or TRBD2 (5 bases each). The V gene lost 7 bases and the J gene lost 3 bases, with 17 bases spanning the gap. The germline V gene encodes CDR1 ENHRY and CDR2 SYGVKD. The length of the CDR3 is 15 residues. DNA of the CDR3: TGTGCCATCAACGAGGGACCGATCGGGACAGATACGCAGTATTTT. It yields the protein CAINEGPIGTDTQYF.

Here the CDR3 reads CASSYGGVNEKLFF. The CDR3 bases are TGTGCCAGCAGTTATGGAGGGGTTAATGAAAAACTGTTTTTT. The chain carries TRBV27 and TRBJ1-4; a weak D match, TRBD1 (5 bases). V gave up 4 bases and J gave up 4 bases, with 10 bases separating them. The CDR3 spans 14 residues. The germline gives CDR1 MNHEY, CDR2 SMNVEV (reference sequence).

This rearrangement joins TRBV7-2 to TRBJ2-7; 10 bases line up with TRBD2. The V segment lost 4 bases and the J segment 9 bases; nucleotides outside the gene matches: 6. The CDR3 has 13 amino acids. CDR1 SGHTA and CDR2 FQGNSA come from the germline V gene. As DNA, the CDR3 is TGTGCCAGCAGCTCGACGACTAGCGGGCTGCAGTACTTC. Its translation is CASSSTTSGLQYF.

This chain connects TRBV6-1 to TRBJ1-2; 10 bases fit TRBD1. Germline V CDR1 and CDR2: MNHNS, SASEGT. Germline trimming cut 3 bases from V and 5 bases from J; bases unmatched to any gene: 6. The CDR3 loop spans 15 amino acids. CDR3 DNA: TGTGCCAGCAGTGAGACGACAGGGGGCTGGTATGGCTACACCTTC. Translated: CASSETTGGWYGYTF.

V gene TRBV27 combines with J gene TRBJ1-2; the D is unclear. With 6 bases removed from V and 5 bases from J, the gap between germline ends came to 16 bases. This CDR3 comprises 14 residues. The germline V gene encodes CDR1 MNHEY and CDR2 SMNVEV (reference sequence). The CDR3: CASRERPVGYGYTF. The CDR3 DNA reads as TGTGCCAGCAGGGAGCGTCCGGTCGGGTATGGCTACACCTTC.

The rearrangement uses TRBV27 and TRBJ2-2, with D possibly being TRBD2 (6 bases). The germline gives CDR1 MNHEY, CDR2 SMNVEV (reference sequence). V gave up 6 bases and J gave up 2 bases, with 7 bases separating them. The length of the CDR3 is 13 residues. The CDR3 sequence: CASRDYNTGELFF. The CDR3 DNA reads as TGTGCCAGCAGGGACTATAACACCGGGGAGCTGTTTTTT.

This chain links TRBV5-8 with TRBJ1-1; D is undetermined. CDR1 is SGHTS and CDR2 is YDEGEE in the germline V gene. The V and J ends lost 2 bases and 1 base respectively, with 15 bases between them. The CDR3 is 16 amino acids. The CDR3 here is CASSFRPIKQNTEAFF. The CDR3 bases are TGTGCCAGCAGCTTCAGGCCCATAAAACAGAACACTGAAGCTTTCTTT.

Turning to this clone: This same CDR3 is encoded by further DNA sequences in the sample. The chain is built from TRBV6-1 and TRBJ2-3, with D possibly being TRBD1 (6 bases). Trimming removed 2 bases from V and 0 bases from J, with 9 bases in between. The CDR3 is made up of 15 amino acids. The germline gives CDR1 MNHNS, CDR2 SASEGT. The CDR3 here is CASSERQASTDTQYF. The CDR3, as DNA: TGTGCCAGCAGTGAAAGACAGGCCAGCACAGATACGCAGTATTTT.

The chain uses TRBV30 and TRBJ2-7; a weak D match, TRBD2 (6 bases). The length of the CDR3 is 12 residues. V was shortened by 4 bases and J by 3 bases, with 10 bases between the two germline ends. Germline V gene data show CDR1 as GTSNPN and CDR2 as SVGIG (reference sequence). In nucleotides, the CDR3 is TGTGCCTGGAACAACGGGGGCTACGAGCAGTACTTC. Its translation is CAWNNGGYEQYF.

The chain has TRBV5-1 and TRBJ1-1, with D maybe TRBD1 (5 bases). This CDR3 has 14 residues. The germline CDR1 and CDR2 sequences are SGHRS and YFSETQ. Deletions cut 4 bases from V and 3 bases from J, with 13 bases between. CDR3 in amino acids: CASSPADSYTEAFF. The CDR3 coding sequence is TGCGCCAGCAGCCCCGCAGACAGTTACACTGAAGCTTTCTTT.

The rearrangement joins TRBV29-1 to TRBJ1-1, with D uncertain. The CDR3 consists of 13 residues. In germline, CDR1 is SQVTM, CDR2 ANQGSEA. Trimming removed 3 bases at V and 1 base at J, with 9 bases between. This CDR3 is CSVDGQANTEAFF. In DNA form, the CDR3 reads TGCAGCGTTGATGGGCAGGCGAACACTGAAGCTTTCTTT.

The CDR3, as DNA: TGTGCCAGCAAAGGGACAAAAGGCCTGGGGACTGAAGCTTTCTTT. Residues: CASKGTKGLGTEAFF. The rearrangement links TRBV27 to TRBJ1-1; D might be TRBD1 (6 bases). The length of the CDR3 is 15 residues. From germline, CDR1 is MNHEY and CDR2 SMNVEV (reference sequence). V shed 7 bases and J shed 5 bases, with 20 bases lying between them.

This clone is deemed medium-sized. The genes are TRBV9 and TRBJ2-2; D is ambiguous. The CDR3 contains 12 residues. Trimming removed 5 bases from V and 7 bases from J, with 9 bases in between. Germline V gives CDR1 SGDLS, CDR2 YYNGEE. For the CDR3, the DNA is TGTGCCAGCAGAGAGAGTGACGGGGAGCTGTTTTTT. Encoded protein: CASRESDGELFF. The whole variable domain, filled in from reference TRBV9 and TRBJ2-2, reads DSGVTQTPKHLITATGQRVTLRCSPRSGDLSVYWYQQSLDQGLQFLIQYYNGEERAKGNILERFSAQQFPDLHSELNLSSLELGDSALYFCASRESDGELFFGEGSRLTVL.

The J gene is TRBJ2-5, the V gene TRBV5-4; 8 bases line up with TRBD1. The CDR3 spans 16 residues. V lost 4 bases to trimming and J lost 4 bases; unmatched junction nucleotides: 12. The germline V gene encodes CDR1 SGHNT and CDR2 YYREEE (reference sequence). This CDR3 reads CASSQSHRDRRETQYF. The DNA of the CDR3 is TGTGCCAGCAGCCAATCTCACCGGGACAGGCGAGAGACCCAGTACTTC.

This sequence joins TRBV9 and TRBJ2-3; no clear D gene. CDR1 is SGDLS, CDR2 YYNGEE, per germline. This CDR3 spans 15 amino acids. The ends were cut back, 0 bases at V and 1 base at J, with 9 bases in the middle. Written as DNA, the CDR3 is TGTGCCAGCAGCGTAGAGGACGGAGGCACAGATACGCAGTATTTT. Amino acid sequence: CASSVEDGGTDTQYF.